Presented here are 25 T cell receptor beta chains from one specimen sequenced in a study of control samples from healthy donors and cancer patients (dated by TCRdb to 2019 to 2021). Library method: the immunoSEQ multiplex PCR assay. TCRdb stores this immuneACCESS table with in-frame sequences only. Part of the clones is absent; in the studies checked, under half of the shortfall reflects unresolved V genes, and no reason is known for the rest. This sample holds about 130,000 clones; about 93% were observed only once. 2% to 3% of the sample goes to the ten largest clones. The sequencing sample was made of blood. Receptors originate from a man aged 40-55 years in good health.

This chain joins TRBV3-1 (or the pseudogene TRBV3-2) and TRBJ1-2, with TRBD1 as a possible D gene (5 bases). The germline V gene has CDR1 LGHDT and CDR2 YNNKEL (reference sequence). CDR3 length: 14 residues. V gave up 0 bases and J gave up 8 bases, with 13 bases separating them. The CDR3 here is CASSQDFGGRGYTF. CDR3 coding DNA: TGTGCCAGCAGCCAAGATTTCGGGGGACGCGGCTACACCTTC.

V is TRBV27 and J is TRBJ2-2, with 7 bases identical to TRBD1. The V segment lost 6 bases and the J segment 1 base; nucleotides outside the gene matches: 14. The germline V gene encodes CDR1 MNHEY and CDR2 SMNVEV (reference sequence). This CDR3 comprises 18 residues. The DNA of the CDR3 is TGTGCCAGCAGCTCAAGGGGGCACTACAGGGGGAACACCGGGGAGCTGTTTTTT. Translated, it gives CASSSRGHYRGNTGELFF.

This chain joins TRBV4-2 and TRBJ1-6; D perhaps matches TRBD1 (5 bases). The length of the CDR3 is 15 residues. CDR1 and CDR2 from the germline V gene are LGHNA and YNFKEQ. Between the trimmed V and J ends, which lost 4 bases and 9 bases, there was a span of 16 bases. The CDR3 is CASSPQQGSSSPLHF. In nucleotides, the CDR3 is TGTGCCAGCAGCCCCCAGCAGGGATCCTCTTCACCCCTCCACTTT.

The chain couples TRBV7-9 to TRBJ1-1; 9 bases match TRBD1. The germline V gene encodes CDR1 SEHNR and CDR2 FQNEAQ (reference sequence). The length of the CDR3 is 16 residues. The junction had 11 bases not matched to a gene; V was cut back by 4 bases and J by 5 bases. The CDR3 region is CASSSNKDRGDTEAFF. Written as DNA, the CDR3 is TGTGCCAGCAGCTCCAACAAGGACAGGGGAGATACTGAAGCTTTCTTT.

The chain combines TRBV18 with TRBJ2-3; a weak D match, TRBD2 (5 bases). CDR1 is KGHSH, CDR2 LQKENI, per germline. The CDR3 has 14 amino acids. Trimming stripped 0 bases from V and 4 bases from J, with 8 bases between. The CDR3 coding sequence is TGTGCCAGCTCACCACCTTCTAGCCCAGATACGCAGTATTTT. It translates to CASSPPSSPDTQYF.

The J gene is TRBJ1-2, the V gene TRBV18; D gene uncertain. V was shortened by 3 bases and J by 4 bases, with 6 bases between the two germline ends. The CDR3 sequence is 12 residues long. The germline V gene has CDR1 KGHSH and CDR2 LQKENI. The DNA of the CDR3 is TGTGCCAGCTCACCCGGTCCCTATGGCTACACCTTC. As protein: CASSPGPYGYTF.

The chain is built from TRBV5-5 and TRBJ1-6; D gene unclear. This CDR3 contains 14 residues. Germline assignment: CDR1 SGHKS and CDR2 YYEKEE (reference sequence). V was shortened by 2 bases and J by 7 bases, with 10 bases between the two germline ends. CDR3 nucleotide sequence: TGTGCCAGCAGCTTAGGAGCGACAAATTCACCCCTCCACTTT. It yields the protein CASSLGATNSPLHF.

The chain combines TRBV30 with TRBJ1-1, with a weak D call TRBD1 (6 bases). The CDR3 length is 13 residues. Deletions cut 3 bases from V and 5 bases from J, with 13 bases between. In germline, CDR1 is GTSNPN, CDR2 SVGIG (reference sequence). CDR3 DNA: TGTGCCTGGAGAGAGGACGACAGGACTGAAGCTTTCTTT. This sequence encodes CAWREDDRTEAFF.

The table lists this clone with a count of one. The genes are TRBV12-3 or TRBV12-4 and TRBJ2-7; possible D gene TRBD1, 6 bases. This CDR3 has 11 amino acids. The V end was cut by 4 bases, the J end by 7 bases, with 8 bases between. CDR3 sequence: CASSWGTEQYF. In DNA form, the CDR3 reads TGTGCCAGCAGTTGGGGGACAGAGCAGTACTTC.

The chain carries TRBV19 and TRBJ2-2; D might be TRBD1 (6 bases). The CDR3 is 15 amino acids. Germline assignment: CDR1 LNHDA and CDR2 SQIVND (reference sequence). Trimming stripped 5 bases from V and 5 bases from J, with 15 bases between. In DNA form, the CDR3 reads TGTGCCAGTAGTCGCCTACAGGGAAGAACCGGGGAGCTGTTTTTT. It codes for CASSRLQGRTGELFF.

The CDR3: CASSLFHITYEQYF. In DNA, the CDR3 is TGTGCCAGCAGCTTGTTTCACATTACCTACGAGCAGTACTTC. The chain carries TRBV5-5 and TRBJ2-7; D not resolved. This CDR3 contains 14 residues. CDR1 is SGHKS and CDR2 is YYEKEE in the germline V gene (reference sequence). Trimming cost V 1 base and J 2 bases, with 10 bases left between them.

The CDR3 is CATSGQTNYGYTF. As DNA, the CDR3 is TGTGCCACCAGTGGGCAGACGAACTATGGCTACACCTTC. The rearrangement links TRBV24-1 to TRBJ1-2; D uncertain. The CDR3 contains 13 residues. The germline V gene has CDR1 KGHDR and CDR2 SFDVKD. V lost 5 bases, J lost 2 bases, and 8 bases lay in between.

This sequence joins TRBV5-6 and TRBJ2-3, with TRBD1 matching 12 bases. CDR1 is SGHDT, CDR2 YYEEEE, per germline. This CDR3 contains 16 residues. With V trimmed by 0 bases and J by 7 bases, 6 bases remained unmatched. The CDR3 loop is CASSLAGTGGGYTQYF. The CDR3 DNA reads as TGTGCCAGCAGCTTGGCAGGGACAGGGGGCGGGTATACGCAGTATTTT.

The CDR3 DNA follows: TGTGCGACGAATGTCCGGACAGGGTACACAGATACGCAGTATTTT. Its protein product is CATNVRTGYTDTQYF. The chain recombines TRBV28 with TRBJ2-3; 8 nucleotides align to TRBD1. This CDR3 region has 15 residues. Germline values: CDR1 MDHEN, CDR2 SYDVKM.

The chain links TRBV10-3 to TRBJ1-6; D is ambiguous. Trimming took off 11 bases at V and 0 bases at J, with 14 bases between the two ends. CDR1 is ENHRY, CDR2 SYGVKD, per germline. The CDR3 runs 15 residues. Here the CDR3 DNA reads TGTGCCCCGCACCGATACAACTCCTATAATTCACCCCTCCACTTT. Translating gives CAPHRYNSYNSPLHF.

This chain uses TRBV3-1 (or the pseudogene TRBV3-2) with TRBJ2-7; D is unclear. This CDR3 spans 12 amino acids. V was trimmed by 3 bases and J by 6 bases, leaving 9 bases between them. Germline values: CDR1 LGHDT, CDR2 YNNKEL (reference sequence). The CDR3 DNA sequence: TGTGCCAGCAGCCAGAGGTGGGCCGAGCAGTACTTC. Protein product: CASSQRWAEQYF.

This chain connects TRBV30 to TRBJ1-1; 7 bases are a match to TRBD1. V lost 4 bases to trimming and J lost 11 bases; unmatched junction nucleotides: 7. Germline V gene data show CDR1 as GTSNPN and CDR2 as SVGIG (reference sequence). This CDR3 region has 11 residues. CDR3 in DNA: TGTGCCTGGATAGGCAGGGGGACGGCTTTCTTT. It codes for CAWIGRGTAFF.

The genes are TRBV7-2 and TRBJ2-2; D remains ambiguous. Trimming pared 5 bases from V and 0 bases from J, leaving 13 bases between. Looked up from germline, CDR1 is SGHTA and CDR2 is FQGNSA. This CDR3 comprises 16 residues. The CDR3 loop is CASSPSPQANTGELFF. DNA for the CDR3: TGTGCCAGCAGCCCTTCCCCCCAGGCGAACACCGGGGAGCTGTTTTTT.

This rearrangement joins TRBV11-1 to TRBJ1-1; no definite D call. This CDR3 spans 15 amino acids. Germline V lookup: CDR1 SGHAT, CDR2 FQDESV (reference sequence). The germline V and J ends were trimmed by 2 bases and 0 bases, with 10 bases remaining between them. Here the CDR3 reads CASSLPSVMNTEAFF. Here the CDR3 DNA reads TGTGCCAGCAGCTTACCGTCAGTCATGAACACTGAAGCTTTCTTT. The complete variable domain, with remaining parts taken from reference TRBV11-1 and TRBJ1-1, reads EAEVAQSPRYKITEKSQAVAFWCDPISGHATLYWYRQILGQGPELLVQFQDESVVDDSQLPKDRFSAERLKGVDSTLKIQPAELGDSAMYLCASSLPSVMNTEAFFGQGTRLTVV.

The rearrangement links TRBV11-2 to TRBJ2-3, with unresolved D. Germline values: CDR1 SGHAT, CDR2 FQNNGV. CDR3 length: 11 residues. Trimming left V 4 bases short and J 2 bases short, with 1 base between. CDR3 loop: CASSSTDTQYF. The CDR3 DNA is TGTGCCAGCAGCTCCACAGATACGCAGTATTTT.

V and J are TRBV5-1 and TRBJ2-2, with 10 bases lining up with TRBD2. This CDR3 comprises 17 residues. V lost 1 base to trimming and J lost 0 bases; unmatched junction nucleotides: 3. The germline V gene encodes CDR1 SGHRS and CDR2 YFSETQ. As DNA, the CDR3 is TGCGCCAGCAGCTTGCAGCGGGGGGGCACGAACACCGGGGAGCTGTTTTTT. Encoded protein: CASSLQRGGTNTGELFF.

V gene TRBV29-1 combines with J gene TRBJ1-3, with D hard to call. V lost 7 bases and J lost 3, with 7 bases in between. The germline V gene encodes CDR1 SQVTM and CDR2 ANQGSEA. This CDR3 has 11 residues. CDR3 protein: CSGKIGNTIYF. The CDR3 DNA reads TGCAGCGGCAAAATTGGAAACACCATATATTTT.

The chain uses TRBV5-6 and TRBJ2-7; 7 bases are shared with TRBD2. Looked up from germline, CDR1 is SGHDT and CDR2 is YYEEEE. Germline trimming cut 6 bases from V and 3 bases from J; bases unmatched to any gene: 6. The CDR3 is 13 residues long. DNA of the CDR3: TGTGCCAGCAACACGGGGGGTGGCTACGAGCAGTACTTC. Translating it yields CASNTGGGYEQYF.

This rearrangement joins TRBV25-1 to TRBJ1-2; 7 bases map to TRBD1. Trimming removed 5 bases from V and 7 bases from J; junction bases left unmatched: 7. This CDR3 region has 13 residues. The germline CDR1 and CDR2 sequences are MGHDK and SYGVNS. In nucleotides, the CDR3 is TGTGCCAGCAGTTCGACAGGGACGTTTGGCTACACCTTC. Translation gives CASSSTGTFGYTF.

This clone was seen a handful of times. This chain joins TRBV5-1 and TRBJ2-3, with 14 bases identical to TRBD2. The length of the CDR3 is 18 residues. V lost 4 bases, J lost 1 base, and 8 bases stayed unmatched. Germline assignment: CDR1 SGHRS and CDR2 YFSETQ. CDR3 in amino acids: CASSPIRTSGGRTDTQYF. In DNA form, the CDR3 reads TGCGCCAGCAGCCCGATTAGGACTAGCGGGGGGCGCACAGATACGCAGTATTTT.